The T cell receptor beta chain under discussion was sequenced for a study of OX40 agonist ivuxolimab in advanced cancers. For the study in its entirety: Ivuxolimab was a fully human IgG2 agonistic monoclonal antibody targeting the costimulatory receptor OX40 (CD134). Peripheral TCRbeta sequencing aimed to test whether ivuxolimab altered TCR sequence diversity and caused clonal T-cell expansion. In the dose-escalation cohort, around four fifths of patients were male, and the mean age was around 60 years, with a range of about 23 to 85. Of the roughly 54 dose-escalation patients, hepatocellular carcinoma was present in some 19, melanoma in approximately 15, renal cell carcinoma in 9 and head and neck cancer in 9. Partial responses occurred in three dose-escalation patients: two with cutaneous melanoma and one with hepatocellular carcinoma. Intravenous ivuxolimab was administered to patients every 2 weeks at six dose levels: 0.01, 0.1, 0.3, 1.5, 3 and 10 mg/kg. The paper describes the monotherapy dose-escalation part (N of about 57 patients) of the phase I trial of ivuxolimab. Patients were allowed to have had prior anti-PD-1, anti-PD-L1 or anti-CTLA-4 therapy, and approximately 40% of the dose-escalation patients had previously received checkpoint inhibitors.

To sequence the TCRbeta CDR3 region, genomic DNA was isolated from the sorted cells. TCRbeta CDR3 regions were sequenced using the immunoSEQ Assay. Not all clones reach the TCRdb copy of this immuneACCESS table, which keeps in-frame sequences only. Checked studies attribute under half of the gap to unresolved V genes and leave the rest unexplained. This sample lists 55,000 to 80,000 clones; around nine tenths were detected once. Approximately 0.25% of the sample belongs to the ten largest clones. Patients with a history of autoimmune disease or receiving systemic immunosuppression were excluded from the trial. Peripheral blood for TCR sequencing was collected from all dose cohorts at baseline, on cycle 4 day 1, and on cycle 7 day 1. Samples were obtained from an open-label, multicenter, first-in-human phase I dose-escalation trial of ivuxolimab. Adults with locally advanced or metastatic head and neck squamous cell, hepatocellular, melanoma or renal cell carcinoma were enrolled in the trial. Before TCR sequencing, CD4+ T cells and CD8+ T cells were sorted from peripheral blood as separate populations.

What the research found in general, with its limitations: In the 0.1-3.0 mg/kg groups, partial responders were among the patients with the lowest normalized peripheral clonal expansion, particularly in CD8+ T cells. Low levels of normalized T-cell clonal expansion were also seen in some patients who did not respond. The antigen specificity of the clonally expanded peripheral T cells was not determined. On average, CD8+ T cells showed more expanded clones than CD4+ T cells after ivuxolimab. At doses from 0.1 to 3.0 mg/kg, clonal expansion was seen in both CD4+ and CD8+ blood T cells between baseline and week 6.

This clone appeared once. Its antigen remains undetermined. Base qualities are not provided; no much larger clone lies one nucleotide away. For CDR1 and CDR2, the germline V gene lists SGHRS and YFSETQ. The CDR3 contains 15 residues, cysteine and phenylalanine counted. The retained sequence is limited to the CDR3, 45 bases, with the frame set at the first base. Cut back by 7 bases and 7 bases, the V and J ends lie 23 bases apart. The source material was CD4+ or CD8+ T cells sorted from blood, sampled in a trial of the OX40 agonist ivuxolimab. This TCR was recovered from an adult with an advanced solid tumor such as melanoma, head and neck, liver or kidney cancer. Rearrangement joined TRBV5-1 to TRBJ1-2; a tentative D match to TRBD1 spans 5 bases. CDR3 region: CASASSTSGGFGYTF. In nucleotide form, the sequence is TGCGCCAGCGCTTCAAGCACCTCTGGGGGTTTTGGCTACACCTTC.